This T cell receptor (beta chain) was captured in a study of cytomegalovirus exposure and HLA in healthy donors. Study overall: Researchers previously reported finding roughly 120 million unique TCR beta sequences from roughly 180 million T cells.

V shed 3 bases and J 4 bases; nucleotides not matched to a gene: 3. The CDR3 contains 14 residues. The V gene's germline CDR1 is MNHEY and CDR2 SMNVEV (reference sequence). Regarding this clone: The antigen is not known.

PCR used 60 Vbeta primers and 13 Jbeta primers. Sequencing was performed with immunoSEQ multiplex PCR; in TCRdb, only in-frame clones are kept and a portion is missing. The data show about 97,000 clones, approximately 87% seen once. The study's findings and limits: The likely origin of a cluster of highly shared sequence variants was a sequencing artifact. Several top significant clusters appeared, in a later analysis, to be linked to common viral pathogens.

Specimen: PBMCs. The sequence derives from a man aged 40-55 years in good health and CMV-seronegative. The rearrangement joins TRBV27 to TRBJ1-2, with TRBD1 identical over 9 bases. The DNA of the CDR3 is TGTGCCAGCAGTTTCCGGGACAGGGCCTATGGCTACACCTTC. It is translated as CASSFRDRAYGYTF.